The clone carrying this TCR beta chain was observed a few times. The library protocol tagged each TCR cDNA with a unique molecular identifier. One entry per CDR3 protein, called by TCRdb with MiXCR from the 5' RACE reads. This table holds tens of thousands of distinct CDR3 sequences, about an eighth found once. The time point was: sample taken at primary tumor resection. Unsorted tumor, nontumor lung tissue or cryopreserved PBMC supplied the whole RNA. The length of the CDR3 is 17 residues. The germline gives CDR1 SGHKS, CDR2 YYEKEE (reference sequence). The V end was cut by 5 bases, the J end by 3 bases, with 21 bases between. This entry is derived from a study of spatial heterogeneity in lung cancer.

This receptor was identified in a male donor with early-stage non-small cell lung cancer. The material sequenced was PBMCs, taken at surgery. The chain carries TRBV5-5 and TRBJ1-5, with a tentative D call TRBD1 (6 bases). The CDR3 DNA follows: TGTGCCAGCAGGCCTCTGCCGGGGCAGGGGAACAATCAGCCCCAGCATTTT. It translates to CASRPLPGQGNNQPQHF.